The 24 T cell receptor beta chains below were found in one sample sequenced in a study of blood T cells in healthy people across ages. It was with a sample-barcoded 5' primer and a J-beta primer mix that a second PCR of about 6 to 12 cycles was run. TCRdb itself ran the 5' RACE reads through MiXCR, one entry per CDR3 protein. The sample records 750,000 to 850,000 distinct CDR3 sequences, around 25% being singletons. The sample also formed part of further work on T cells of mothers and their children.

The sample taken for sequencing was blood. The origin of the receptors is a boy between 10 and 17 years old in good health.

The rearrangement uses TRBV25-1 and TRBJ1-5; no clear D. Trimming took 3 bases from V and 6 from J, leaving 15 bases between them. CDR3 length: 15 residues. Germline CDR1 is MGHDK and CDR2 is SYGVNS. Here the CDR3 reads CASSEAQYVGQPQHF. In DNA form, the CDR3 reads TGTGCCAGCAGTGAGGCCCAGTATGTCGGTCAGCCCCAGCATTTT.

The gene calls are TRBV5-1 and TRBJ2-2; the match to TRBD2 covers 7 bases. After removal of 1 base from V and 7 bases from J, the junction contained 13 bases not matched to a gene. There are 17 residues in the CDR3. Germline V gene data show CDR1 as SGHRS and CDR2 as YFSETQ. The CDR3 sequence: CASSLTTSHKPVGELFF. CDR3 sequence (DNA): TGCGCCAGCAGCTTGACGACTAGCCATAAACCCGTCGGGGAGCTGTTTTTT.

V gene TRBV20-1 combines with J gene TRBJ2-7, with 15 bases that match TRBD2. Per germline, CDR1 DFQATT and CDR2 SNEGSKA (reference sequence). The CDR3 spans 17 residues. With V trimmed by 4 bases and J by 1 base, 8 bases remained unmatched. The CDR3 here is CSAKGGLAGGWSYEQYF. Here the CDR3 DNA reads TGCAGTGCTAAGGGGGGACTAGCGGGGGGTTGGTCCTACGAGCAGTACTTC.

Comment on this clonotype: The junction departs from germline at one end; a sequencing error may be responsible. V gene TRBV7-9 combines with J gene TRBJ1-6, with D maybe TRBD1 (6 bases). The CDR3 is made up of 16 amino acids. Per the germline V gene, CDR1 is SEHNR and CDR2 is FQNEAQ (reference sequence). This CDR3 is CVSSRLAGALNSPLHF. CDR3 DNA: TGTGTCAGCAGCCGTCTCGCGGGGGCTTTGAATTCACCCCTCCACTTT.

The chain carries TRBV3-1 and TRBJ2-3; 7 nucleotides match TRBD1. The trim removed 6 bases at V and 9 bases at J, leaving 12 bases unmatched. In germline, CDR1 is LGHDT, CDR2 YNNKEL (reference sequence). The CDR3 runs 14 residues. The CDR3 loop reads CASSITTGAVTQYF. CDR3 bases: TGTGCCAGCAGTATCACCACAGGGGCGGTGACGCAGTATTTT.

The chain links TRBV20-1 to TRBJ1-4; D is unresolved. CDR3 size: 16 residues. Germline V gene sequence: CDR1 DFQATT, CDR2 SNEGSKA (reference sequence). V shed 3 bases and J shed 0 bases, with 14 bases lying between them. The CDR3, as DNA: TGCAGTGCTAGCCTTAGACACCTTGCAACTAATGAAAAACTGTTTTTT. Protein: CSASLRHLATNEKLFF.

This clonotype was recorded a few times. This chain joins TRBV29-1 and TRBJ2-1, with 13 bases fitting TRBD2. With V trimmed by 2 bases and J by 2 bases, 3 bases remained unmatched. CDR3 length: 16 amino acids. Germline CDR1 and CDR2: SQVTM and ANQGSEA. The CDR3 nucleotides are TGCAGCGTTGAAACGGGACTAGCGGGGACCTACAATGAGCAGTTCTTC. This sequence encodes CSVETGLAGTYNEQFF.

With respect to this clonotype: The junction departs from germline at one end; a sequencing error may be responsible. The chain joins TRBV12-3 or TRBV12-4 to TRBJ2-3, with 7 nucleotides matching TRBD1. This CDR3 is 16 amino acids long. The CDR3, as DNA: TGTGCCAGCAGTTTCGTGCCGGGACAGCGCACAGATATGCAGTATTTT. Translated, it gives CASSFVPGQRTDMQYF.

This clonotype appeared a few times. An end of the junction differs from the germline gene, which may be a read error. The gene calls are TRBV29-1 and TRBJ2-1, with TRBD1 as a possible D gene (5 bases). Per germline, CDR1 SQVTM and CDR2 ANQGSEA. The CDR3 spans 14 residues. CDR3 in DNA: TGCAGCGCTGAACAGGACCGCTTTCTCAATGAGCAGTTCTTC. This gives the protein CSAEQDRFLNEQFF.

The CDR3 coding sequence is TGTGCCAGCAGCTTGAGGGTAGGGGACCAAGAGACCCAGTACTTC. Protein sequence: CASSLRVGDQETQYF. The chain joins TRBV5-6 to TRBJ2-5; D perhaps matches TRBD1 (5 bases). The ends were cut back, 1 base at V and 0 bases at J, with 10 bases in the middle. The germline V gene has CDR1 SGHDT and CDR2 YYEEEE. The length of the CDR3 is 15 residues.

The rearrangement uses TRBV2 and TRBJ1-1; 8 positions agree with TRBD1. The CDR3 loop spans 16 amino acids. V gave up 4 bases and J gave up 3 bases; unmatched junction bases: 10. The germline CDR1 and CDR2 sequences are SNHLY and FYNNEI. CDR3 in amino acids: CASSAQSDRVDTEAFF. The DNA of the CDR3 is TGTGCCAGCAGTGCTCAGTCGGACAGGGTGGACACTGAAGCTTTCTTT. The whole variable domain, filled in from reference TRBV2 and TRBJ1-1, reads EPEVTQTPSHQVTQMGQEVILRCVPISNHLYFYWYRQILGQKVEFLVSFYNNEISEKSEIFDDQFSVERPDGSNFTLKIRSTKLEDSAMYFCASSAQSDRVDTEAFFGQGTRLTVV.

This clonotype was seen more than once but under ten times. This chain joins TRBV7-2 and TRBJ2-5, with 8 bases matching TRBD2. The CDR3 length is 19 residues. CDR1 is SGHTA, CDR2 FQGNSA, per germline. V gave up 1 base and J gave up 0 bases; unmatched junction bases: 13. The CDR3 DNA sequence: TGTGCCAGCAGCTTAGGGGTGGGACTAGTTCGGATGTACCAAGAGACCCAGTACTTC. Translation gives CASSLGVGLVRMYQETQYF.

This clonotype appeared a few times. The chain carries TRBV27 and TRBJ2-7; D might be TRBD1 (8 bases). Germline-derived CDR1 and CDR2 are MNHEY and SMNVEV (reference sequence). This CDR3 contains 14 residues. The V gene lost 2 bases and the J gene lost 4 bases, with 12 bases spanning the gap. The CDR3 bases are TGTGCCAGCAGTTTACTACAGGGGGGGTACGAGCAGTACTTC. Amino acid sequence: CASSLLQGGYEQYF.

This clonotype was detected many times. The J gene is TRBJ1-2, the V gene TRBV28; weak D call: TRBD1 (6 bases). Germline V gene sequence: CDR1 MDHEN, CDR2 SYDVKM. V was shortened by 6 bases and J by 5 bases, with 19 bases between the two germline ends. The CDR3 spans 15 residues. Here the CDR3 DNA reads TGTGCCAGCAGCCCCGGGGGTGGGGGCGATTATGGCTACACCTTC. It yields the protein CASSPGGGGDYGYTF.

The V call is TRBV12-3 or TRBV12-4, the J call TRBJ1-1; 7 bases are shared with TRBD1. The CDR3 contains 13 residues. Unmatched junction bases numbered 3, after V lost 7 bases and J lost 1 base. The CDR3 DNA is TGTGCCAGCAAAAGGACAGGGAACACTGAAGCTTTCTTT. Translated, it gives CASKRTGNTEAFF.

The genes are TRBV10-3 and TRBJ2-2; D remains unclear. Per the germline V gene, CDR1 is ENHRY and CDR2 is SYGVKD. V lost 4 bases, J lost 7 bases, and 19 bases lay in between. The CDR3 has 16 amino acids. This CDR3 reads CAISAVMARVGGELFF. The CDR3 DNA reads TGTGCCATCAGTGCTGTCATGGCCCGGGTGGGCGGGGAGCTGTTTTTT.

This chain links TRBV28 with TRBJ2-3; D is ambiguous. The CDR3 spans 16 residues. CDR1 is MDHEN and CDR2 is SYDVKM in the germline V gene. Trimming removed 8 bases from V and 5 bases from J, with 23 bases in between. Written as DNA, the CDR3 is TGTGCCAGCGCGTCGCGAACGGGCCACTCTCTAGATACGCAGTATTTT. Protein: CASASRTGHSLDTQYF.

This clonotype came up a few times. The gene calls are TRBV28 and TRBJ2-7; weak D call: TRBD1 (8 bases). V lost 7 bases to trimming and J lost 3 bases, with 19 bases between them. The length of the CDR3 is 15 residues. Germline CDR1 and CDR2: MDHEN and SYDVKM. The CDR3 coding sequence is TGTGCCAGCACCACAGGGGGGGGGCCTGGCTACGAGCAGTACTTC. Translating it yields CASTTGGGPGYEQYF.

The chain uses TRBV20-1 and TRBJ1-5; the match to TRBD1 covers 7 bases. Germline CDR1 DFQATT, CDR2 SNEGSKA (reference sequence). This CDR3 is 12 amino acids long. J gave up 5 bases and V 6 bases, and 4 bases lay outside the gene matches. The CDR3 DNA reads TGCAGTGCGGTTACAGGGGATCAGCCCCAGCATTTT. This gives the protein CSAVTGDQPQHF.

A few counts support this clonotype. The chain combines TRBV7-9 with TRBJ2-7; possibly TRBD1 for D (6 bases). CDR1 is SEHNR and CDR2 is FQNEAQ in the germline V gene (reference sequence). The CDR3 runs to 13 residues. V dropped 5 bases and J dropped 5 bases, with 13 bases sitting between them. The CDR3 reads CASSLINRDEQYF. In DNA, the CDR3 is TGTGCCAGCAGCCTCATCAACAGGGACGAGCAGTACTTC.

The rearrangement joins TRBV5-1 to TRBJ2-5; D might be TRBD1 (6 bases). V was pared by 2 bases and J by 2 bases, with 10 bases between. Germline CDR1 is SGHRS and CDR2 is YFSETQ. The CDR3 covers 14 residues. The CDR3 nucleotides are TGCGCCAGCAGCTTCTGGACAGAACAAGAGACCCAGTACTTC. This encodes CASSFWTEQETQYF. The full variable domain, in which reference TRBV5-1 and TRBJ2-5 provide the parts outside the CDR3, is KAGVTQTPRYLIKTRGQQVTLSCSPISGHRSVSWYQQTPGQGLQFLFEYFSETQRNKGNFPGRFSGRQFSNSRSEMNVSTLELGDSALYLCASSFWTEQETQYFGPGTRLLVL.

The CDR3 DNA sequence: TGCAGCGTTCGATTAAACAGTGGTGAAAAACTGTTTTTT. It yields the protein CSVRLNSGEKLFF. The rearrangement uses TRBV29-1 and TRBJ1-4; D call uncertain. Trimming removed 5 bases from V and 7 bases from J, with 14 bases in between. From germline, CDR1 is SQVTM and CDR2 ANQGSEA. The CDR3 consists of 13 residues. Together with reference TRBV29-1 and TRBJ1-4, the CDR3 gives the full variable domain: SAVISQKPSRDICQRGTSLTIQCQVDSQVTMMFWYRQQPGQSLTLIATANQGSEATYESGFVIDKFPISRPNLTFSTLTVSNMSPEDSSIYLCSVRLNSGEKLFFGSGTQLSVL.

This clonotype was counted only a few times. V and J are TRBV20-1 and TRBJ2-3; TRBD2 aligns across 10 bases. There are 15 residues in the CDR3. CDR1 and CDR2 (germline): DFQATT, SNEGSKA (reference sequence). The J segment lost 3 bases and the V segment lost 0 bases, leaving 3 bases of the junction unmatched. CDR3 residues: CSAREAGGGTDTQYF. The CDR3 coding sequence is TGCAGTGCTAGAGAAGCGGGAGGGGGGACAGATACGCAGTATTTT.

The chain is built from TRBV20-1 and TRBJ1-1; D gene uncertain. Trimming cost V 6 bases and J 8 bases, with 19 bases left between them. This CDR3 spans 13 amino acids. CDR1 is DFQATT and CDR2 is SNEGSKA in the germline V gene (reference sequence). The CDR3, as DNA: TGCAGTGCCCCATTCTATCGTGAGACGGAAGCTTTCTTT. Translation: CSAPFYRETEAFF.